The TCR beta chain under discussion was sequenced for a study of blood T cell repertoires in COVID-19. Study at large: The United States, Italy and Spain supplied acute and convalescent COVID-19 samples.

Original methodology: Cell counts per sample came from amplifying reference gene primers. Profiling relied on immunoSEQ multiplex PCR, and the TCRdb table lists in-frame clones only, not all of them. From that table come the V and J calls and clone size; the DNA was used to work out D and trimming. The data show 51,000 or so clones, roughly four fifths seen once. This clonotype was sampled from a man aged 65 to 85 with active COVID-19. Sequencing was carried out using peripheral blood.

CDR3 in amino acids: CATSDRTGRNEQFF. The CDR3 DNA sequence: TGTGCCACCAGTGACCGGACAGGGAGGAATGAGCAGTTCTTC. The V and J genes are TRBV24-1 and TRBJ2-1; 8 bases fit TRBD1. V trimming: 4 bases; J trimming: 7 bases; junction bases outside the gene matches: 5. The CDR3 spans 14 residues. Germline CDR1 and CDR2: KGHDR and SFDVKD.